This T cell receptor (beta chain) came from a study of OX40 agonist ivuxolimab in advanced cancers. About the study: With ivuxolimab, an agonistic anti-OX40 (CD134) antibody, patients were treated. Having had anti-PD-1, anti-PD-L1 or anti-CTLA-4 therapy before was allowed, and under 50% had some. Three partial responders included one hepatocellular carcinoma patient and two cutaneous melanoma patients. Findings and caveats of the study: Among T cells, CD8+ cells averaged more expanded clones than CD4+ cells.

Assay used: immunoSEQ multiplex PCR; TCRdb lists only in-frame clones, some missing. The table shows 95,000 to 150,000 clones, with just under 95% occurring only once. To note about this clone: No antigen is known for it.

The CDR3 has 13 amino acids. V lost 4 bases, J lost 1 base, and 3 bases stayed unmatched. CDR1 and CDR2 from the germline V gene are GTSNPN and SVGIG (reference sequence). This material consisted of CD4+ or CD8+ T cells sorted from blood, taken in a trial of the OX40 agonist ivuxolimab. The clonotype was recovered from an adult with an advanced solid tumor such as melanoma, head and neck, liver or kidney cancer. The chain links TRBV30 to TRBJ1-1; 7 bases line up with TRBD1. The CDR3 loop is CAWTGQRNTEAFF. CDR3 nucleotide sequence: TGTGCCTGGACGGGACAGCGGAACACTGAAGCTTTCTTT.